This TCR beta chain was retrieved from a study of CD8 T cells in ankylosing spondylitis. Generation of TCR beta libraries employed quantitative 5'-RACE incorporating molecular barcodes. One entry per CDR3 protein, called by TCRdb with MiXCR from the 5' RACE reads. The data show 200,000 or so distinct CDR3 sequences, approximately 13% seen once. The CDR3 sequence is 18 residues long. CDR1 is SGHAT and CDR2 is FQDESV in the germline V gene (reference sequence). Whole-study results and caveats: Certain motif variants had earlier appeared in reactive arthritis synovial fluid and blood. Clones linked with disease were CD8+ and fairly uncommon in the peripheral blood. A TCR beta motif of about 8 highly homologous variants appeared characteristic of ankylosing spondylitis blood.

Concerning this clonotype: No antigen is known for it. The junction departs from germline at one end; a sequencing error may be responsible.

This clonotype was sampled from a female donor with ankylosing spondylitis or in good health (not recorded which). V is TRBV11-1 and J is TRBJ1-3; a possible D gene is TRBD1 (5 bases). The sample was blood, either unsorted or a sorted T cell fraction (not recorded which). The CDR3 reads CAGSVGPMGVGAGNTIYF. CDR3 DNA sequence: TGTGCCGGCAGCGTGGGACCGATGGGAGTAGGGGCTGGAAACACCATATATTTT.